This T cell receptor (beta chain) comes out of a study of glioma-infiltrating T cells. Amplification of TCR alpha and beta CDR3 regions from RNA used iRepertoire nested multiplex PCR. One-step reverse transcription and amplification started from approximately 100-400 ng of tissue mRNA or PBMC total RNA. TCRdb processed the multiplex PCR reads anew with MiXCR; each CDR3 protein has one entry. The data show some 12,000 distinct CDR3 sequences, with around 27% seen just once and 35% to 50% held by the top ten. In this sample, this clonotype is medium-sized (0.01 to 0.1%). Its antigen remains unidentified. Per germline, CDR1 MNHNS and CDR2 SASEGT. The CDR3 loop spans 13 amino acids. The germline V and J ends were trimmed by 0 bases and 2 bases, with 4 bases remaining between them. Whole-study findings and limits: Non-neoplastic patients had below-expected tissue-blood divergence, while all gliomas exceeded expectation. Tissue and blood shared very few CDR3 sequences.

The sequenced sample consisted of glioma tissue, nonneoplastic brain tissue, or PBMCs (not recorded which). The clonotype originates from a human donor with low-grade glioma or glioblastoma, undergoing nonglioma brain surgery, or in good health (not recorded which). This sequence joins TRBV6-1 and TRBJ1-2; unclear D gene. CDR3 DNA: TGTGCCAGCAGTGAAGCGGACAACTATGGCTACACCTTC. Encoded protein: CASSEADNYGYTF.